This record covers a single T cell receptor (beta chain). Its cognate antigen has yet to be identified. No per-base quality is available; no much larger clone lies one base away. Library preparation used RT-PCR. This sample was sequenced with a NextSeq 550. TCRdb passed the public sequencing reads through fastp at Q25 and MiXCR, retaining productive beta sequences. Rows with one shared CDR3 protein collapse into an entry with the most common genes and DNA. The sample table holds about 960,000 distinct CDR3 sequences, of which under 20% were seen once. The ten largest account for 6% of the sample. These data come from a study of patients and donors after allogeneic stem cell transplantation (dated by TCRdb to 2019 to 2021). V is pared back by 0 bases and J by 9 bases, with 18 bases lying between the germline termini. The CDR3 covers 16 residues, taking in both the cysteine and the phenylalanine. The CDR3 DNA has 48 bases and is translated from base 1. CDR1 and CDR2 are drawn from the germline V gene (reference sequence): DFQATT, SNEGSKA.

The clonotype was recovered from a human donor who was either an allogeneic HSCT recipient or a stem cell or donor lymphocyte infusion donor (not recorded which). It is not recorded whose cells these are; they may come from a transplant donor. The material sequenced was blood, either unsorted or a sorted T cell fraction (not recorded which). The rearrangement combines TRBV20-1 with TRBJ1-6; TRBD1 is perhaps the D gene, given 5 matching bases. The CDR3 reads CSARDPSLGGGSPLHF. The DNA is TGCAGTGCTAGAGACCCATCGCTCGGGGGGGGTTCACCCCTCCACTTT.